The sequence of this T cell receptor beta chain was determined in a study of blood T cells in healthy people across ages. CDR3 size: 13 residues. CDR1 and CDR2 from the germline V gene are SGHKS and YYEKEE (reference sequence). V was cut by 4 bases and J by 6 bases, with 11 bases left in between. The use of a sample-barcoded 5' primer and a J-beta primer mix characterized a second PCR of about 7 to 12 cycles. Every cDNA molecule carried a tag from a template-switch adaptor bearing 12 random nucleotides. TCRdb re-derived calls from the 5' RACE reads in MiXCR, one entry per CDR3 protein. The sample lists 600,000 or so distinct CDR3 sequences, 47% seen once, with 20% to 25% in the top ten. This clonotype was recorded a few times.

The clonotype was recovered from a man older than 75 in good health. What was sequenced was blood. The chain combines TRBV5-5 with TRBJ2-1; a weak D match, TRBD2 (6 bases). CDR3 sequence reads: CASSLGGPNEQFF. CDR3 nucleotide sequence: TGTGCCAGCAGCCTGGGGGGTCCCAATGAGCAGTTCTTC.